A single T cell receptor (beta chain) is shown here with its context. The antigen is undetermined. The entry originates in a study of cytomegalovirus exposure and HLA in healthy donors. General study points: Most TCRs appeared rarely, but some public TCRs recurred in many donors. In an earlier analysis, about 87% or about 30%: the productive usage of most TCR beta V segments. TCR beta chains numbering approximately 150 were designated cytomegalovirus-associated. TCR beta sequences reportedly predicted the HLA-A and HLA-B alleles of most subjects accurately.

It was with 60 Vbeta and 13 Jbeta primers that the PCR ran. Generated by immunoSEQ multiplex PCR, the TCRdb table keeps only in-frame clones and is missing some. The repertoire holds around 150,000 clones, with approximately 77% as singletons. Sequenced material: PBMCs. The origin of this receptor is a man between 50 and 59 years old in good health and CMV-seropositive.

The CDR3 loop reads CASSYSTAQETQYF. In DNA form, the CDR3 reads TGTGCCAGCAGTTACTCGACTGCTCAAGAGACCCAGTACTTC. The chain employs TRBV6-6 and TRBJ2-5; D not resolved. Per germline, CDR1 MNHNY and CDR2 SVGAGI (reference sequence). The CDR3 is made up of 14 amino acids. Trimming pared 0 bases from V and 2 bases from J, leaving 7 bases between.